These T cell receptor beta chains were read from a single sample in a study of blood T cell repertoires in COVID-19. The method was immunoSEQ multiplex PCR; TCRdb's version includes in-frame clones alone and lacks a portion of them. In the table there are about 89,000 clones, approximately 80% of which are singletons. The sequenced sample was peripheral blood. The receptors come from a human donor in a cohort sampled during active COVID-19. Both conserved end residues are part of each CDR3. D genes are given only for firm matches. For some rows the clone size is stated as once, few or many, or as a class when expanded; others skip it.

j_call | clone_size | v_call | d_call | cdr3_nt | cdr3_aa
TRBJ2-7 | . | TRBV3-1/TRBV3-2 | TRBD2 | TGTGCCAGCAGCCCGGTTCGGCTAGCGGGAGGCTTCTACGAGCAGTACTTC | CASSPVRLAGGFYEQYF
TRBJ1-5 | . | TRBV30 | . | TGTGCCTGGAGTCGTAGCTGGGATCAGCCCCAGCATTTT | CAWSRSWDQPQHF
TRBJ1-3 | . | TRBV5-4 | . | TGTGCCAGCAGCATACCCCGCCCTAGCTCTGGAAACACCATATATTTT | CASSIPRPSSGNTIYF
TRBJ2-5 | . | TRBV6-2/TRBV6-3 | . | TGTGCCAGCAGCCTCGACAGTTACCAAGAGACCCAGTACTTC | CASSLDSYQETQYF
TRBJ2-6 | . | TRBV27 | . | TGTGCCAGCAGTTTTAATGGGGCCAACGTCCTGACTTTC | CASSFNGANVLTF
TRBJ1-2 | many | TRBV7-9 | TRBD1 | TGTGCCAGCAGCACGACAGGGGGCAACTATGGCTACACCTTC | CASSTTGGNYGYTF
TRBJ2-2 | . | TRBV5-1 | TRBD2 | TGCGCCAGCAGCCCCGGACTAGCCAGGCCCCCCGGGGAGCTGTTTTTT | CASSPGLARPPGELFF
TRBJ2-7 | . | TRBV10-3 | . | TGTGCCATCGGGTCAGGGGCGGGCGAGCAGTACTTC | CAIGSGAGEQYF
TRBJ2-7 | . | TRBV28 | TRBD2 | TGTGCCAGCAGTTTACCCCTAGCGGGAGCGCGGGAGCAGTACTTC | CASSLPLAGAREQYF
TRBJ2-1 | . | TRBV4-1 | TRBD2 | TGCGCCAGCAGCCAAGAGCCGGGACTAGCGGGTTCTGAGCAGTTCTTC | CASSQEPGLAGSEQFF
TRBJ1-2 | . | TRBV2 | TRBD1 | TGTGCCATCGGACAGGGGAACTATGGCTACACCTTC | CAIGQGNYGYTF
TRBJ1-1 | . | TRBV30 | . | TGTGCCTGGAGTGTAAGCGGTTACACTGAAGCTTTCTTT | CAWSVSGYTEAFF
TRBJ2-3 | . | TRBV24-1 | TRBD2 | TGTGCCACCAGTGATCCCCGGCGGGCTAGCGGGAGGTCAGATACGCAGTATTTT | CATSDPRRASGRSDTQYF
TRBJ1-6 | . | TRBV5-1 | . | TGCGCCAGCAGCATCCGAGAGAATTCACCCCTCCACTTT | CASSIRENSPLHF
TRBJ2-7 | . | TRBV4-1 | TRBD1 | TGCGCCAGCAGTGAAAAAACAGGGGGCACCTACGAGCAGTACTTC | CASSEKTGGTYEQYF
TRBJ1-2 | . | TRBV2 | . | TGTGCCAGCAGTGAGGACATAGGCTATGGCTACACCTTC | CASSEDIGYGYTF
TRBJ2-3 | . | TRBV5-4 | TRBD2 | TGTGCCAGCAGTCTTAGCGGGAGGGTTGGCACAGATACGCAGTATTTT | CASSLSGRVGTDTQYF
TRBJ1-5 | . | TRBV6-2/TRBV6-3 | . | TGTGCCAGCAGTTACTCAATTTCAATCAGGGGAGGGCAGCCCCAGCATTTT | CASSYSISIRGGQPQHF
TRBJ2-5 | . | TRBV6-5 | . | TGTGCCAGCATCCCGACCCAGGGTGCCGAGACCCAGTACTTC | CASIPTQGAETQYF
TRBJ2-2 | . | TRBV6-5 | TRBD1 | TGTGCCAGCACTCGGGACAGGGCCCGGACCGGGGAGCTGTTTTTT | CASTRDRARTGELFF
TRBJ1-3 | . | TRBV6-5 | . | TGTGCCAGCAGTTACTCAGACATGGGAAACACCATATATTTT | CASSYSDMGNTIYF
TRBJ2-5 | . | TRBV27 | . | TGTGCCAGCAGTAGTCAGAACCAAGAGACCCAGTACTTC | CASSSQNQETQYF
TRBJ2-1 | few | TRBV24-1 | . | TGTGCCACCAGTGATTCTCGCGGGGCGCGGGAGCAGTTCTTC | CATSDSRGAREQFF
TRBJ2-5 | . | TRBV20-1 | TRBD2 | TGCAGTGCTAGTTGGTTCCTAGCGGCCCAGTACTTC | CSASWFLAAQYF
TRBJ2-7 | . | TRBV6-2/TRBV6-3 | . | TGTGCCAGCAGTTACTTGGGCAGGTACGAGCAGTACTTC | CASSYLGRYEQYF
TRBJ2-3 | . | TRBV24-1 | . | TGTGCCACCGGGGCGCGGGATACGCAGTATTTT | CATGARDTQYF
TRBJ2-7 | . | TRBV27 | TRBD1 | TGTGCCAGCAGTTTATCCAGGACAGGCGAGCAGTACTTC | CASSLSRTGEQYF
TRBJ1-5 | . | TRBV2 | . | TGTGCCAGCGGATCGTCCGGGGGTCAAAATCAGCCCCAGCATTTT | CASGSSGGQNQPQHF